This T cell receptor beta chain was identified during a study of PD-1 blockade in classical Hodgkin lymphoma. Study details: Patients were infused with nivolumab 3 mg/kg every 2 weeks.

Trimming took off 7 bases at V and 2 bases at J, with 12 bases between the two ends. CDR1 is SGDLS, CDR2 YYNGEE, per germline. This CDR3 is 14 amino acids long. Libraries were prepared by immunoSEQ multiplex PCR; TCRdb keeps only in-frame clonotypes and omits some of them. The sample consists of some 58,000 clones, 88% of them appearing once. No patient escaped relapse after autologous stem cell transplantation, and brentuximab vedotin exposure varied. This TCR was recovered from a human donor with classical Hodgkin lymphoma. The rearrangement links TRBV9 to TRBJ2-2; D is perhaps TRBD1 (6 bases). This specimen consisted of peripheral blood mononuclear cells (PBMCs), obtained before the second cycle of nivolumab. The CDR3 region has the DNA TGTGCCAGCGACCAGGGACAAAACACCGGGGAGCTGTTTTTT. Translated: CASDQGQNTGELFF.